The 7 T cell receptor beta chains below all came from one sample that was sequenced in a study of blood T cells in healthy people across ages. PCR was performed a second time for roughly 7 to 12 cycles using a sample-barcoded 5' primer and a J-beta primer mix. TCRdb used MiXCR to reprocess the 5' RACE reads, holding one entry per CDR3 protein. Of 540,000 or so distinct CDR3 sequences listed, roughly 48% are singletons. Sequencing was carried out using blood. The source of these receptors is a man of 80 years or more in good health.

The CDR3 here is CASSLRDGRAVDTIYF. In DNA form, the CDR3 reads TGTGCCAGCAGCTTACGGGACGGCCGCGCGGTGGACACCATATATTTT. The V call is TRBV11-1, the J call TRBJ1-3, with a tentative D call TRBD1 (5 bases). V was shortened by 2 bases and J by 8 bases, with 19 bases between the two germline ends. Per the germline V gene, CDR1 is SGHAT and CDR2 is FQDESV (reference sequence). The CDR3 is 16 amino acids.

J is TRBJ2-1 and V is TRBV5-4, with 7 positions matching TRBD2. The J call may be incorrect, as the DNA end agrees better with TRBJ2-7. CDR1 and CDR2 from the germline V gene are SGHNT and YYREEE (reference sequence). The CDR3 totals 15 residues. CDR3 in DNA: TGTGCCAGCAGCACCGGGGGGAGCTCCTACAATGAGCAGTACTTC. Its translation is CASSTGGSSYNEQYF.

The genes are TRBV7-2 and TRBJ1-2; perhaps TRBD1 as D (5 bases). The CDR3 runs 15 residues. CDR1 is SGHTA, CDR2 FQGNSA, per germline. Trimming pared 3 bases from V and 0 bases from J, leaving 11 bases between. CDR3 coding DNA: TGTGCCAGCAGCTTTAGGGGCGCACCTAACTATGGCTACACCTTC. It codes for CASSFRGAPNYGYTF.

V is TRBV18 and J is TRBJ1-1; 7 bases are shared with TRBD1. Germline loops: CDR1 KGHSH, CDR2 LQKENI. Trimming took 3 bases from V and 2 from J; bases not matched to a gene: 6. This CDR3 has 15 amino acids. The CDR3 here is CASSPRDRANTEAFF. In DNA, the CDR3 is TGTGCCAGCTCACCCAGAGACAGGGCCAACACTGAAGCTTTCTTT.

A few counts support this clonotype. The chain employs TRBV29-1 and TRBJ2-7, with D perhaps TRBD1 or TRBD2 (5 bases each). The CDR3 is 12 residues long. Germline CDR1 reads SQVTM; CDR2 reads ANQGSEA. V gave up 8 bases and J gave up 0 bases, with 11 bases separating them. CDR3 in DNA: TGCAGCTGCCGGGACCCCTCCTACGAGCAGTACTTC. Translated: CSCRDPSYEQYF.

V gene TRBV5-6 combines with J gene TRBJ2-5; 10 bases map to TRBD2. There are 18 residues in the CDR3. V lost 1 base and J lost 1; bases outside the gene matches: 10. The germline CDR1 and CDR2 sequences are SGHDT and YYEEEE. The CDR3 DNA reads as TGTGCCAGCAGCTTGTGGGTTCCTAGCGGGAGTGCCCAAGAGACCCAGTACTTC. The encoded protein is CASSLWVPSGSAQETQYF.

This clonotype has just a few counts. The chain employs TRBV4-3 and TRBJ2-1; D not resolved. The CDR3 totals 13 residues. Germline V gene data show CDR1 as LGHNA and CDR2 as YSLEER. With 0 bases removed from V and 9 bases from J, the gap between germline ends came to 9 bases. CDR3: CASSQEGKREQFF. The CDR3 nucleotides read TGCGCCAGCAGCCAAGAAGGGAAGCGTGAGCAGTTCTTC.